The 5 T cell receptor beta chains below all came from one sample that was sequenced in a study of T cell repertoires in cytomegalovirus infection. Using its own MiXCR run on the reads, TCRdb lists one record per CDR3 protein. The table lists approximately 110,000 distinct CDR3 sequences, 32% of them singletons, with roughly 53% in the top ten. Their recognized antigens are unknown. The material was CD8+ T cells from cultured PBMCs, obtained from culture after CMV antigen stimulation. Source of these receptors: a human donor in good health (CMV status not recorded). Some clones in this sample may be carry-over from other donors' samples.

The genes are TRBV7-9 and TRBJ2-7; TRBD1 matches at 7 bases. This CDR3 is built from 16 residues. Germline V lookup: CDR1 SEHNR, CDR2 FQNEAQ (reference sequence). Unmatched junction bases numbered 14, after V lost 6 bases and J lost 3 bases. The CDR3 reads CASSPEQGKQRYEQYF. Written as DNA, the CDR3 is TGTGCCAGCAGTCCAGAACAGGGGAAGCAACGCTACGAGCAGTACTTC.

The J gene is TRBJ2-5, the V gene TRBV6-1, with D hard to call. This CDR3 contains 16 residues. In germline, CDR1 is MNHNS, CDR2 SASEGT. With 1 base removed from V and 2 bases from J, the gap between germline ends came to 14 bases. CDR3 region: CASSEDGRSSQETQYF. The CDR3 region has the DNA TGTGCCAGCAGTGAAGATGGCAGATCCAGTCAAGAGACCCAGTACTTC.

V is TRBV7-6 and J is TRBJ2-2, with 8 positions matching TRBD2. The CDR3 has 16 residues. V trimming: 5 bases; J trimming: 5 bases; junction bases outside the gene matches: 10. CDR1 SGHVS and CDR2 FNYEAQ come from the germline V gene. The CDR3 spells CASSHRAAGETGELFF. Here the CDR3 DNA reads TGTGCCAGCAGCCACAGAGCAGCGGGGGAGACCGGGGAGCTGTTTTTT.

The chain combines TRBV7-9 with TRBJ2-1, with a weak D call TRBD2 (6 bases). This CDR3 contains 16 residues. V lost 5 bases and J lost 1, with 15 bases in between. In germline, CDR1 is SEHNR, CDR2 FQNEAQ (reference sequence). The CDR3 reads CASSGPRGGSYNEQFF. The CDR3 region has the DNA TGTGCCAGCAGCGGCCCTCGTGGGGGGTCCTACAATGAGCAGTTCTTC. The whole variable domain, remainder taken from reference TRBV7-9 and TRBJ2-1, is DTGVSQNPRHKITKRGQNVTFRCDPISEHNRLYWYRQTLGQGPEFLTYFQNEAQLEKSRLLSDRFSAERPKGSFSTLEIQRTEQGDSAMYLCASSGPRGGSYNEQFFGPGTRLTVL.

This sequence joins TRBV12-3 or TRBV12-4 and TRBJ1-5; possible D gene TRBD1, 5 bases. The CDR3 is made up of 17 amino acids. V lost 5 bases and J 0 bases, leaving 17 bases between the germline ends. For the CDR3, the DNA is TGTGCCAGCAGTCCCGGGGGGGTAGAATATAGCAATCAGCCCCAGCATTTT. This gives the protein CASSPGGVEYSNQPQHF.